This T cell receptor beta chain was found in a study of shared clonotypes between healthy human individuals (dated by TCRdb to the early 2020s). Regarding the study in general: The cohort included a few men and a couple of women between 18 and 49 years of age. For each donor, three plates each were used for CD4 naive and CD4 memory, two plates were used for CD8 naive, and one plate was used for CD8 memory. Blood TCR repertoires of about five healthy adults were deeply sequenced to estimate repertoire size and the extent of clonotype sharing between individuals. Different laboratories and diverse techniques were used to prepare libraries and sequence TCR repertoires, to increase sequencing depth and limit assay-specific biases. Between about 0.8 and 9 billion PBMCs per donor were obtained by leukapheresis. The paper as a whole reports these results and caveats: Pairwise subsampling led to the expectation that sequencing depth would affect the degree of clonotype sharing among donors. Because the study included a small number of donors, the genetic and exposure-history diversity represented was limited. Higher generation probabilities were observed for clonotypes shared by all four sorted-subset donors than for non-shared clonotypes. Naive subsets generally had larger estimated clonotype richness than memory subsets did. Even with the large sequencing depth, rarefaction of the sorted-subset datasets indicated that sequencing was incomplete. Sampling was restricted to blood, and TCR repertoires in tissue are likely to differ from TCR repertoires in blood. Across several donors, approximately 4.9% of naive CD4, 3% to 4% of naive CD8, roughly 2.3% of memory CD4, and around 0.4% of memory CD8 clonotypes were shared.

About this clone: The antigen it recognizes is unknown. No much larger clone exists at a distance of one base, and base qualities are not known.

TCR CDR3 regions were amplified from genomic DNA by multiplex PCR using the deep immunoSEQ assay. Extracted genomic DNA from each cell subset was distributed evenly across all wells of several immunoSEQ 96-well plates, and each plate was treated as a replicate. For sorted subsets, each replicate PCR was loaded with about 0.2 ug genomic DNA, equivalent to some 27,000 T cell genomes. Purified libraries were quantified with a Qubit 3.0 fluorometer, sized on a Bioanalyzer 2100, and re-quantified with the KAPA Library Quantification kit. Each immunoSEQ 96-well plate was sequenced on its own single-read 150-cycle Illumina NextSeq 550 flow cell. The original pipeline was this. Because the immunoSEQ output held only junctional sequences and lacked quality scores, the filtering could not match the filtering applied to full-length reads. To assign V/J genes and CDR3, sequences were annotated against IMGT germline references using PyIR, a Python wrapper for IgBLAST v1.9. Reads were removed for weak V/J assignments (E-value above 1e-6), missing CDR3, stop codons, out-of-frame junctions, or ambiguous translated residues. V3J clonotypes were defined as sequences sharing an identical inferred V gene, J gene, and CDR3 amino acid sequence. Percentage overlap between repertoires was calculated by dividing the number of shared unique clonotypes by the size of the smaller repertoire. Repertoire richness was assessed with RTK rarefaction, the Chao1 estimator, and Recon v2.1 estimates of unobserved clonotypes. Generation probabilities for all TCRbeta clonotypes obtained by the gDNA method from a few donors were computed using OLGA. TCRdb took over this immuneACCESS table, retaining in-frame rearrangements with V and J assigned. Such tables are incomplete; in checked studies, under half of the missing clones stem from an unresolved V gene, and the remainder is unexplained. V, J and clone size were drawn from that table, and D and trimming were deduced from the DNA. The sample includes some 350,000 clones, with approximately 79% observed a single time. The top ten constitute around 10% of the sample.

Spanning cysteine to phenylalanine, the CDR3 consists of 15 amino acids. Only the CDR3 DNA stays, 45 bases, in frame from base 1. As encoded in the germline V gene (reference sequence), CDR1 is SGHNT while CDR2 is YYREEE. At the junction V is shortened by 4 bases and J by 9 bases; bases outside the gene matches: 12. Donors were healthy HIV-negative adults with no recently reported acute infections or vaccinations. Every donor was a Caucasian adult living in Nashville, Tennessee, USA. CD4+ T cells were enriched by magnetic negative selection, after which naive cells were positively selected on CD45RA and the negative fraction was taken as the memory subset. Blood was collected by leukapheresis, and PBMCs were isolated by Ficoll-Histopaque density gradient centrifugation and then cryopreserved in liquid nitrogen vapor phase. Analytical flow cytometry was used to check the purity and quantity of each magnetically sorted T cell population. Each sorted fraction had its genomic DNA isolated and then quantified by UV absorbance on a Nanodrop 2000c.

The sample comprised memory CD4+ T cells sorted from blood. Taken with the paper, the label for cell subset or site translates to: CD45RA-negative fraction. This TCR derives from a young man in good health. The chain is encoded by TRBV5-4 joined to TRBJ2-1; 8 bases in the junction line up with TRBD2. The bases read TGTGCCAGCAGCATGGTAGGTAGCGGGACTGTTGAGCAGTTCTTC. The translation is CASSMVGSGTVEQFF.